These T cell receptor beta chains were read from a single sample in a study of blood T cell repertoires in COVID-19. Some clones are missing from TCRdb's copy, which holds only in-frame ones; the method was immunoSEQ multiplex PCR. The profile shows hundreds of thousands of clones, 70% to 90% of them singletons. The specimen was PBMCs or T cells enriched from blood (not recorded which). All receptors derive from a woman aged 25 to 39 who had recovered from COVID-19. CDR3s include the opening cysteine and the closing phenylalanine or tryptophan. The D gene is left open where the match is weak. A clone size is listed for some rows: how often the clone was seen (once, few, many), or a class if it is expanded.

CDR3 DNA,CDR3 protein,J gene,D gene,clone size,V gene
TGTGCCAGCAGCGGCATGACAGGGGATGGCTATGGCTACACCTTC,CASSGMTGDGYGYTF,TRBJ1-2,TRBD1,.,TRBV5-6
TGTGCCTACCGACAGGGCGGCTATGGCTACACCTTC,CAYRQGGYGYTF,TRBJ1-2,TRBD1,.,TRBV28
TGCGCCAGCAGCCAAGGGACTCAAACTTACAATGAGCAGTTCTTC,CASSQGTQTYNEQFF,TRBJ2-1,.,few,TRBV4-1
TGCGCCAGCAGCTTGGGACTAGCGGGCACAGATACGCAGTATTTT,CASSLGLAGTDTQYF,TRBJ2-3,TRBD2,.,TRBV5-1
TGTGCCAGCAGAACAGGGTTGGGCTACGAGCAGTACTTC,CASRTGLGYEQYF,TRBJ2-7,.,.,TRBV28
TGTGCCAGCAGTTGGGGGACAAGGGTTGGAGATACGCAGTATTTT,CASSWGTRVGDTQYF,TRBJ2-3,.,.,TRBV27
TGCGCCAGCAGCCAAACTAGCGGGAGGGGAGAGCAGTTCTTC,CASSQTSGRGEQFF,TRBJ2-1,TRBD2,.,TRBV4-1
TGTGCCAGCAGCGTAGGGGTATATCGATCAGGTGATTCACCCCTCCACTTT,CASSVGVYRSGDSPLHF,TRBJ1-6,.,.,TRBV9
TGTGCCTGGGGTGGAATTCCGGGACAATGGGAGACCCAGTACTTC,CAWGGIPGQWETQYF,TRBJ2-5,.,once,TRBV30
TGTGCCAGCAGTCCCGACAGAGCAATAAACTATGGCTACACCTTC,CASSPDRAINYGYTF,TRBJ1-2,.,.,TRBV6-5
TGTGCCAGCTCTGTCAGGGTAGGAGGCAATCAGCCCCAGCATTTT,CASSVRVGGNQPQHF,TRBJ1-5,.,.,TRBV6-5
TGTGCCAGCAGTCGACAGGGGGGGGGAGGTGAAAAACTGTTTTTT,CASSRQGGGGEKLFF,TRBJ1-4,TRBD1,.,TRBV6-5
TGTGCCTGGAGTGTTATGATTCGGGGAGAAGCTTTCTTT,CAWSVMIRGEAFF,TRBJ1-1,.,.,TRBV30
TGTGCCAGCAGCTTCGGTCTATTCACAGATACGCAGTATTTT,CASSFGLFTDTQYF,TRBJ2-3,.,.,TRBV11-2
TGTGCCAGCAGCTGGGGCCGGACGAGGTTCGAAAAGGGGTCCTACGAGCAGTACTTC,CASSWGRTRFEKGSYEQYF,TRBJ2-7,.,.,TRBV7-9
TGTGCCAGCAGTTCCCTTTTTATGGCGGGGGTGAGCTCCTACAATGAGCAGTTCTTC,CASSSLFMAGVSSYNEQFF,TRBJ2-1,TRBD2,.,TRBV27
TGTGCCACCTCGGCAGGCGGGGGGAACACTGAAGCTTTCTTT,CATSAGGGNTEAFF,TRBJ1-1,.,.,TRBV10-3
TGTGCCAGCAGTTCATCCTCGGTTCTGAACACTGAAGCTTTCTTT,CASSSSSVLNTEAFF,TRBJ1-1,.,.,TRBV28
TGTGCCTGGTCCCAGATGGTCAATCAGCCCCAGCATTTT,CAWSQMVNQPQHF,TRBJ1-5,.,.,TRBV30
TGTGCCAGCAGCGTAGATGGGAGACTAGCGGGACCCGCCTTTAATGAGCAGTTCTTC,CASSVDGRLAGPAFNEQFF,TRBJ2-1,TRBD2,.,TRBV9
TGTGCCAGCAGCTTACTCTTCACCGGGGAGCTGTTTTTT,CASSLLFTGELFF,TRBJ2-2,.,.,TRBV7-3
TGTGCCAGCTCACCACTGGGACAAGGGGTACCCATCTATGGCTACACCTTC,CASSPLGQGVPIYGYTF,TRBJ1-2,.,.,TRBV18
TGCGCCAGCAGCCTTCAGGGACTAGCGGGATACAATGAGCAGTTCTTC,CASSLQGLAGYNEQFF,TRBJ2-1,TRBD2,.,TRBV5-1
TGTGCCAGCAGCCAAGTGGGCCACATTTCTGGAAACACCATATATTTT,CASSQVGHISGNTIYF,TRBJ1-3,.,.,TRBV14
TGTGCCAGCAGCTTATCTTCATCACGACTAGCGGGGCGTGGGGCCCCCGGGGAGCTGTTTTTT,CASSLSSSRLAGRGAPGELFF,TRBJ2-2,TRBD2,.,TRBV7-6
TGTGCCAGCAGCCCGGACAGGGCGGGAGGCTACACCTTC,CASSPDRAGGYTF,TRBJ1-2,TRBD1,.,TRBV5-4
TGTGCCAGCAGCCTTGAACAGGGGAAAGCTTTCTTT,CASSLEQGKAFF,TRBJ1-1,TRBD1,.,TRBV5-6
TGTGCCAGCAGTCAGGACAGGGGGCGGTACGAGCAGTACTTC,CASSQDRGRYEQYF,TRBJ2-7,TRBD1,.,TRBV6-2/TRBV6-3
TGTGCCAGCAGCTTAGTCGCGGCTCAAGCAGATACGCAGTATTTT,CASSLVAAQADTQYF,TRBJ2-3,.,few,TRBV7-2
TGTGCCAGCAACCTTTTGGGGGGGGGAGACCCGGGCGAGCAGTACTTC,CASNLLGGGDPGEQYF,TRBJ2-7,TRBD2,.,TRBV28
TGTGCCAGCAGCGTAGGCTTGGGGCAGGGGGGCGGCTACACCTTC,CASSVGLGQGGGYTF,TRBJ1-2,TRBD1,.,TRBV9
TGTGCCAGCAGCTTGGCTCTAGGTTACACTGAAGCTTTCTTT,CASSLALGYTEAFF,TRBJ1-1,.,.,TRBV5-6
TGTGCCAGCAGCCACCGACCGGACACAGGGGTGAAGAATGAGCAGTTCTTC,CASSHRPDTGVKNEQFF,TRBJ2-1,TRBD1,.,TRBV7-3
TGTGCCAGCAGCGTAGGCGGGACAGGGGGCCGTGCCACAGATACGCAGTATTTT,CASSVGGTGGRATDTQYF,TRBJ2-3,TRBD1,few,TRBV9
TGCAGTGCGGGGGGAGCTTTCTTT,CSAGGAFF,TRBJ1-1,.,.,TRBV20-1
TGCGCCAGCAGCTTGGGCCTAGCGGGTAGCTCCTACAATGAGCAGTTCTTC,CASSLGLAGSSYNEQFF,TRBJ2-1,TRBD2,.,TRBV5-1
TGCGCCAGCAGTGAGAACAGGGTGGGTGGCTACACCTTC,CASSENRVGGYTF,TRBJ1-2,.,.,TRBV10-2
TGTGCCAGTAGTATGTCCGTAGGCGGGGGACTCTTCTTTCAATACAATGAGCAGTTCTTC,CASSMSVGGGLFFQYNEQFF,TRBJ2-1,TRBD2,.,TRBV19
TGTGCCAGCAGCGCACGGTCGGAGGCCACCTCCTACGAGCAGTACTTC,CASSARSEATSYEQYF,TRBJ2-7,.,.,TRBV9
TGCGCTACCAAGGGAAGTGAGGGTACAGATACGCAGTATTTT,CATKGSEGTDTQYF,TRBJ2-3,.,.,TRBV29-1
TGTGCCAGCAGCCAAGACGGGTACATGCGGTCGTACTATGGCTACACCTTC,CASSQDGYMRSYYGYTF,TRBJ1-2,.,.,TRBV14
TGTGCCAGCAGTACCCTGGCGGGATTGGCAGATACGCAGTATTTT,CASSTLAGLADTQYF,TRBJ2-3,.,.,TRBV28
TGTGCCAGCAGCGTGAAGAGCGCTTTCTTT,CASSVKSAFF,TRBJ1-1,.,.,TRBV5-8
TGCGCCAGCAGCTTCAGAATAGTTGGAGGGATAGCCAAAAACATTCAGTACTTC,CASSFRIVGGIAKNIQYF,TRBJ2-4,.,.,TRBV5-1
TGTGCCAGCAGCTATTGGGTAGGGGGGGCTGATGAGCAGTTCTTC,CASSYWVGGADEQFF,TRBJ2-1,.,.,TRBV7-2
TGTGCCAGCAGCCTCCCCGGCCCGCGGGAAGAAAAACTGTTTTTT,CASSLPGPREEKLFF,TRBJ1-4,.,.,TRBV7-9
TGTGCCAGCAGTACTCGCCGGACAGGGGGTAATTTTGGTCAGCCCCAGCATTTT,CASSTRRTGGNFGQPQHF,TRBJ1-5,TRBD1,.,TRBV6-2/TRBV6-3
TGCGCCAGCAGCTTGGAGTCCGGGACAGACTCTGGAAACACCATATATTTT,CASSLESGTDSGNTIYF,TRBJ1-3,TRBD1,.,TRBV5-1
TGTGCCAGCAGTCGGACAGTTAGCAATCAGCCCCAGCATTTT,CASSRTVSNQPQHF,TRBJ1-5,.,.,TRBV28
TGTGCCAGCAGCGCTTTATCTTTTTATTCGGCGGGAGGTGTCAATGAGCAGTTCTTC,CASSALSFYSAGGVNEQFF,TRBJ2-1,TRBD2,.,TRBV7-9
TGTGCCTGGAGTGTAAAGCGAAGGGGAAGGGTGGATTCACCCCTCCACTTT,CAWSVKRRGRVDSPLHF,TRBJ1-6,.,.,TRBV30
TGTGCCAGCAGCTTAGGCGGCGGTACCTACGAGCAGTACTTC,CASSLGGGTYEQYF,TRBJ2-7,.,.,TRBV13
TGTGCCAGCAGTTACCGGGGAGGGACGAACACCGGGGAGCTGTTTTTT,CASSYRGGTNTGELFF,TRBJ2-2,TRBD2,.,TRBV6-5
TGTGCCAGCAGCCAGGGACAGGGGGATGAAAAACTGTTTTTT,CASSQGQGDEKLFF,TRBJ1-4,TRBD1,.,TRBV7-9
TGTGCCACGCTTACAGGGTACGACACTGAAGCTTTCTTT,CATLTGYDTEAFF,TRBJ1-1,.,many,TRBV28
TGTGCCAGCAGCGCAATGGGGGGAAATTCACCCCTCCACTTT,CASSAMGGNSPLHF,TRBJ1-6,.,.,TRBV7-9
TGTGCCAGCAGGACAGGGCCCAATGAGCAGTTCTTC,CASRTGPNEQFF,TRBJ2-1,TRBD1,.,TRBV28
TGTGCCAGCAGCACCCCGGGACAGGGTTTTTTGGGGCAGTACTTC,CASSTPGQGFLGQYF,TRBJ2-7,TRBD1,.,TRBV5-4
TGTGCCAGCAGCTTAGTCTCGGCAGGGAGGCCACCCCTCCACTTT,CASSLVSAGRPPLHF,TRBJ1-6,.,.,TRBV7-8
TGTGCCAGCAGCTTATTATCGGGGAACACTGAAGCTTTCTTT,CASSLLSGNTEAFF,TRBJ1-1,.,once,TRBV7-2